This T cell receptor beta chain comes out of a study of blood T cell repertoires in COVID-19. Study information: T cells, B-cell-depleted T cells, or PBMCs provided the cDNA or gDNA that served as material.

Study processing details: For nucleated cells, counts were estimated from reference gene primer amplification. Assay: immunoSEQ multiplex PCR; the TCRdb copy retains only in-frame clones and omits some. V and J calls and clone size are copied from that table; D and trimming were computed from the DNA. The table has about 200,000 clones, approximately 87% seen once. The sequenced sample consisted of peripheral blood. The clonotype was recovered from a woman aged 50 to 65 with acute or convalescent COVID-19.

For the CDR3, the DNA is TGTGCCAGCAGCCTCCTGTCTGGAAACACCATATATTTT. Its translation: CASSLLSGNTIYF. J is TRBJ1-3 and V is TRBV11-3, with no clear D. The CDR3 has 13 amino acids. Looked up from germline, CDR1 is SGHNT and CDR2 is YENEEA. Deletions cut 5 bases from V and 1 base from J, with 6 bases between.